This note documents a single T cell receptor beta chain sequence. What it binds is not known. Researchers ran the PCR with 60 Vbeta and 13 Jbeta primers. Repertoires were generated with immunoSEQ multiplex PCR, while TCRdb's copy carries only in-frame clones and drops some. The sample has 130,000 or so clones; under 75% are singletons. Samples came from healthy bone marrow donors. The source of the sample is a study of cytomegalovirus exposure and HLA in healthy donors. The CDR3 has 14 amino acids. The germline CDR1 and CDR2 sequences are LGHNA and YSLEER. V shed 1 base and J shed 1 base, with 7 bases lying between them. Study-wide results and limits: For most TCR sequences rarity was the rule, although some public TCRs occurred in many donors. The authors assumed roughly uniform sequencing depth across donors for presence/absence analyses.

The TCR was taken from a woman in her forties in good health and CMV-seronegative. Sequencing was carried out using PBMCs. The chain employs TRBV4-3 and TRBJ1-1; tentative D call: TRBD1 (6 bases). CDR3 sequence (DNA): TGCGCCAGCAGCCAAGGACAGGAGAACACTGAAGCTTTCTTT. Residues: CASSQGQENTEAFF.